This entry features one T cell receptor beta chain sequence. This sample was taken from a study of radiation and T cells in renal cell carcinoma. Time point indicated: baseline pretreatment blood. Stated treatment: 15 Gy SBRT to primary tumor, nephrectomy 4 weeks later. Some clones are missing from TCRdb's copy, which holds only in-frame ones; the method was immunoSEQ multiplex PCR. The repertoire holds approximately 100,000 clones, with roughly 90% as singletons. The receptor was derived from a man aged 50 to 60 with renal cell carcinoma. The sample here was blood, taken from a patient whose treatment included radiotherapy and nephrectomy.

The CDR3 region is CASSKRDRGSNTEAFF. In nucleotides, the CDR3 is TGTGCCAGCAGTAAAAGGGACAGGGGAAGTAACACTGAAGCTTTCTTT. The chain is built from TRBV7-8 and TRBJ1-1; 10 nucleotides align to TRBD1. Germline CDR1 reads SGHVS; CDR2 reads FQNEAQ. The CDR3 is made up of 16 amino acids. V was pared by 6 bases and J by 2 bases, with 9 bases of the junction left unmatched.